This is a list of T cell receptor beta chains from one sample in a study of OX40 agonist ivuxolimab in advanced cancers. Clones were sequenced by immunoSEQ multiplex PCR, and TCRdb holds only the in-frame ones, with some missing. The sample contains about 20,000 clones, 84% of which appear only once. The starting material was CD4+ or CD8+ T cells sorted from blood, obtained in a trial of the OX40 agonist ivuxolimab. These receptors all stem from an adult with an advanced solid tumor such as melanoma, head and neck, liver or kidney cancer. CDR3s include the opening cysteine and the closing phenylalanine or tryptophan.

14	TRBV18	TRBJ1-2	CASSPPARNYGYTF
13	TRBV5-6	TRBJ2-5	CASSYGSGETQYF
15	TRBV9	TRBJ2-3	CASSVGRGSTDTQYF
14	TRBV28	TRBJ1-1	CASSLLQGIVTAFF
17	TRBV27	TRBJ1-5	CASSLAGGRFSNQPQHF
17	TRBV14	TRBJ2-3	CASSHGQGLTSTDTQYF
13	TRBV7-9	TRBJ2-7	CASSPWDSYEQYF
12	TRBV13	TRBJ2-1	CASSYPGGQQFF
11	TRBV5-4	TRBJ1-2	CASSLGAGYTF
16	TRBV27	TRBJ2-1	CASSLSGNPAYNEQFF
19	TRBV11-2	TRBJ2-6	CASSPGGWDRNSGANVLTF
17	TRBV27	TRBJ2-7	CASSQYPGLNTYYEQYF
15	TRBV28	TRBJ1-6	CASSPTGEGNSPLHF
14	TRBV5-1	TRBJ2-7	CASSFGDSVYEQYF
14	TRBV6-6	TRBJ2-7	CASSYSGEHYEQYF
14	TRBV7-9	TRBJ2-3	CASSVGQGKDTQYF
15	TRBV6-6	TRBJ1-3	CASSYLRRSGNTIYF
12	TRBV28	TRBJ2-7	CASSLGRLEQYF
16	TRBV5-4	TRBJ1-6	CASSPDYREIDSPLHF
15	TRBV7-9	TRBJ2-1	CASSLAGGYYNEQFF
14	TRBV2	TRBJ2-7	CASPKGTGTDEQYF
13	TRBV7-9	TRBJ2-7	CASSSPLASEQYF